The 30 T cell receptor beta chains given below trace back to one sample, sequenced in a study of blood T cell repertoires in COVID-19. Sequencing was performed with immunoSEQ multiplex PCR; in TCRdb, only in-frame clones are kept and a portion is missing. The sample carries a few hundred thousand clones, 80% to 90% recorded once. Sequences were obtained from peripheral blood. These receptors were taken from a woman in her seventies with acute or convalescent COVID-19.

This chain joins TRBV4-2 and TRBJ1-5, with D unresolved. Per germline, CDR1 LGHNA and CDR2 YNFKEQ. Trimming took 0 bases from V and 9 from J, leaving 9 bases between them. This CDR3 is built from 13 residues. CDR3 region: CASSQDEDRPQHF. The CDR3 DNA sequence: TGTGCCAGCAGCCAAGACGAGGATCGGCCCCAGCATTTT.

The chain recombines TRBV10-3 with TRBJ2-1, with D possibly being TRBD1 (5 bases). CDR3 length: 12 residues. Germline V gives CDR1 ENHRY, CDR2 SYGVKD. Trimming left V 10 bases short and J 9 bases short, with 16 bases between. The CDR3 sequence is CATQGVVGEQFF. The CDR3 nucleotides read TGTGCCACCCAAGGGGTAGTAGGTGAGCAGTTCTTC.

This chain uses TRBV7-2 with TRBJ1-2; 7 bases align to TRBD1. Germline lookup yields CDR1 SGHTA and CDR2 FQGNSA. Trimming removed 6 bases from V and 6 bases from J; junction bases left unmatched: 7. This CDR3 spans 13 amino acids. DNA of the CDR3: TGTGCCAGCAGGGCGGGAGGGGGCCATGGCTACACCTTC. Protein: CASRAGGGHGYTF.

The chain couples TRBV5-1 to TRBJ2-1, with TRBD2 matching 10 bases. The CDR3 consists of 17 residues. Germline CDR1 SGHRS, CDR2 YFSETQ. The V and J ends lost 6 bases and 10 bases, in that order; junction bases with no gene match: 19. Written as DNA, the CDR3 is TGCGCCAGCAACATCGACAGCCTAGCGGGGGAGGGTAGGGAGCAGTTCTTC. Its translation: CASNIDSLAGEGREQFF.

The chain recombines TRBV9 with TRBJ2-5; 7 bases match TRBD1. The V gene end was trimmed by 4 bases and the J gene end by 4 bases; junction bases not matched to a gene: 10. The CDR3 spans 15 residues. CDR1 SGDLS and CDR2 YYNGEE come from the germline V gene. The DNA for the CDR3 is TGTGCCAGCAGCTCCAACGCAGGGGGTGGAGAGACCCAGTACTTC. It translates to CASSSNAGGGETQYF.

The gene calls are TRBV2 and TRBJ1-5; TRBD1 is a possible D gene (5 bases). The CDR3 has 14 amino acids. V dropped 4 bases and J dropped 4 bases, with 11 bases sitting between them. Germline V gene sequence: CDR1 SNHLY, CDR2 FYNNEI. CDR3 amino acids: CASSVGALNQPQHF. The CDR3, as DNA: TGTGCCAGCAGTGTAGGGGCCCTAAATCAGCCCCAGCATTTT.

The chain joins TRBV19 to TRBJ1-1; 7 bases map to TRBD1. Germline V gene sequence: CDR1 LNHDA, CDR2 SQIVND (reference sequence). The CDR3 has 14 amino acids. Trimming removed 6 bases from V and 7 bases from J; junction bases left unmatched: 11. The CDR3 DNA is TGTGCCAGTAGCCAGGGGGGTAGGAGGGTTGAAGCTTTCTTT. This encodes CASSQGGRRVEAFF.

This clone was seen only a few times. The chain carries TRBV5-1 and TRBJ1-2, with D perhaps matching TRBD1 (6 bases). Trimming shortened V by 5 bases and J by 1 base, and 15 bases separated the two germline ends. In germline, CDR1 is SGHRS, CDR2 YFSETQ. The CDR3 totals 15 residues. Here the CDR3 reads CASRVAYRVNYGYTF. In nucleotides, the CDR3 is TGCGCCAGCAGAGTCGCGTACAGGGTTAACTATGGCTACACCTTC.

In this sample, this clone turned up a few times. The gene calls are TRBV11-2 and TRBJ1-1; D uncertain. Deletions cut 4 bases from V and 8 bases from J, with 8 bases between. Germline CDR1 is SGHAT and CDR2 is FQNNGV. There are 11 residues in the CDR3. Here the CDR3 DNA reads TGTGCCAGCAGCTCCCGCGGAGAAGCTTTCTTT. Translation: CASSSRGEAFF. The full variable domain, rest sourced from reference TRBV11-2 and TRBJ1-1, is EAGVAQSPRYKIIEKRQSVAFWCNPISGHATLYWYQQILGQGPKLLIQFQNNGVVDDSQLPKDRFSAERLKGVDSTLKIQPAKLEDSAVYLCASSSRGEAFFGQGTRLTVV.

V is TRBV6-4 and J is TRBJ1-5, with D maybe TRBD1 (6 bases). Germline CDR1 MRHNA, CDR2 SNTAGT. With 6 bases removed from V and 6 bases from J, the gap between germline ends came to 12 bases. The CDR3 contains 13 residues. The CDR3 region is CASSLTGSQPQHF. CDR3 in DNA: TGTGCCAGCAGCCTCACAGGGAGTCAGCCCCAGCATTTT.

This clone has a single count. The chain carries TRBV11-2 and TRBJ1-1; a possible D gene is TRBD1 (6 bases). V lost 4 bases and J lost 7, with 13 bases in between. This CDR3 region has 13 residues. Per germline, CDR1 SGHAT and CDR2 FQNNGV. CDR3 protein: CASSSTDRLEAFF. CDR3 bases: TGTGCCAGCAGCTCAACCGACAGGCTTGAAGCTTTCTTT.

This sequence joins TRBV5-1 and TRBJ2-2, with a possible D match to TRBD1 (6 bases). The germline V gene encodes CDR1 SGHRS and CDR2 YFSETQ. The CDR3 has 15 amino acids. The V and J ends lost 0 bases and 6 bases respectively, with 12 bases between them. The CDR3 DNA is TGCGCCAGCAGCTTGGGGCAGGGGAGCGCCGGGGAGCTGTTTTTT. It codes for CASSLGQGSAGELFF.

V and J are TRBV6-5 and TRBJ2-3, with TRBD1 matching over 9 bases. This CDR3 spans 14 amino acids. The J segment lost 3 bases and the V segment lost 8 bases, leaving 6 bases of the junction unmatched. The germline CDR1 and CDR2 sequences are MNHEY and SVGAGI. This chain's CDR3 is CASGTGTRTDTQYF. The CDR3 nucleotides are TGTGCCAGCGGGACAGGGACTCGGACAGATACGCAGTATTTT.

This clone has only a few counts. The chain employs TRBV6-5 and TRBJ2-7; 8 positions match TRBD2. The V gene end was trimmed by 8 bases and the J gene end by 0 bases; junction bases not matched to a gene: 3. Germline CDR1 reads MNHEY; CDR2 reads SVGAGI. There are 13 residues in the CDR3. The CDR3 here is CASRGTSSYEQYF. The CDR3 DNA is TGTGCCAGCCGCGGGACTAGCTCCTACGAGCAGTACTTC.

The genes are TRBV7-6 and TRBJ2-7; 11 bases line up with TRBD2. Germline CDR1 SGHVS, CDR2 FNYEAQ. This CDR3 comprises 16 residues. The V gene end was trimmed by 2 bases and the J gene end by 0 bases; junction bases not matched to a gene: 3. CDR3 loop: CASSLLAGGSSYEQYF. The CDR3 region has the DNA TGTGCCAGCAGCTTATTAGCGGGGGGGAGCTCCTACGAGCAGTACTTC.

This clone has ten or more counts. The same CDR3 is also encoded by other DNA sequences in this sample. The V and J genes are TRBV2 and TRBJ1-5; no reliable D call. Germline CDR1 and CDR2: SNHLY and FYNNEI. V lost 2 bases and J 3 bases, leaving 8 bases between the germline ends. The CDR3 sequence is 14 residues long. The CDR3 DNA follows: TGTGCCAGCAGTGAAACGGGGTTCAATCAGCCCCAGCATTTT. This sequence encodes CASSETGFNQPQHF.

DNA for the CDR3: TGTGCCAGCAGCTCCCAAAAGGGACAGAACCACAATGAGCAGTTCTTC. It encodes CASSSQKGQNHNEQFF. The gene calls are TRBV7-8 and TRBJ2-1; 7 bases agree with TRBD1. The CDR3 length is 16 residues. Germline V gene sequence: CDR1 SGHVS, CDR2 FQNEAQ. J was trimmed by 5 bases and V by 4 bases; bases with no gene match: 11.

This sequence joins TRBV10-1 and TRBJ2-5; tentative D call: TRBD2 (5 bases). CDR1 WNHNN and CDR2 SYGVQD come from the germline V gene (reference sequence). V was clipped by 2 bases and J by 0 bases, with 7 bases between them. The CDR3 consists of 14 residues. CDR3 region: CASSEADYQETQYF. Written as DNA, the CDR3 is TGCGCCAGCAGTGAGGCGGACTACCAAGAGACCCAGTACTTC.

A single count supports this clone. Written as DNA, the CDR3 is TGTGCCACCAGCAGAGATCGGTTGCCAGGGAAAGCTTTCTTT. It encodes CATSRDRLPGKAFF. The gene calls are TRBV15 and TRBJ1-1; maybe TRBD1 (5 bases). Trimming took 0 bases from V and 9 from J, leaving 14 bases between them. The CDR3 is made up of 14 amino acids. Germline values: CDR1 LNHNV, CDR2 YYDKDF (reference sequence).

The chain links TRBV5-1 to TRBJ2-7; D might be TRBD2 (6 bases). V gave up 0 bases and J gave up 4 bases, with 11 bases separating them. CDR1 is SGHRS, CDR2 YFSETQ, per germline. The CDR3 length is 14 residues. The CDR3 DNA reads as TGCGCCAGCAGCTTGGCTGGGGCGGGGTACGAGCAGTACTTC. This sequence encodes CASSLAGAGYEQYF. Based on the CDR3 plus reference TRBV5-1 and TRBJ2-7, the full variable domain is KAGVTQTPRYLIKTRGQQVTLSCSPISGHRSVSWYQQTPGQGLQFLFEYFSETQRNKGNFPGRFSGRQFSNSRSEMNVSTLELGDSALYLCASSLAGAGYEQYFGPGTRLTVT.

The V gene is TRBV2, the J gene TRBJ1-5; 7 nucleotides match TRBD1. With V trimmed by 6 bases and J by 0 bases, 5 bases remained unmatched. Germline values: CDR1 SNHLY, CDR2 FYNNEI. The CDR3 runs 15 residues. The CDR3 bases are TGTGCCAGCAGGAGGGACAGCCTTAGCAATCAGCCCCAGCATTTT. It codes for CASRRDSLSNQPQHF.

The gene calls are TRBV9 and TRBJ2-1, with D unresolved. Germline V CDR1 and CDR2: SGDLS, YYNGEE. Trimming took off 3 bases at V and 5 bases at J, with 9 bases between the two ends. This CDR3 contains 13 residues. The CDR3: CASSDLLNNEQFF. CDR3 coding DNA: TGTGCCAGCAGCGACTTGTTAAACAATGAGCAGTTCTTC.

The chain links TRBV5-4 to TRBJ1-5, with a tentative D call TRBD1 (6 bases). The CDR3 sequence is 16 residues long. From germline, CDR1 is SGHNT and CDR2 YYREEE (reference sequence). V was pared by 4 bases and J by 7 bases, with 21 bases between. DNA for the CDR3: TGTGCCAGCAGCACCGGGACAAGGACGAACTTACAGCCCCAGCATTTT. Its translation is CASSTGTRTNLQPQHF.

The J gene is TRBJ1-2, the V gene TRBV5-1; D gene ambiguous. CDR1 is SGHRS, CDR2 YFSETQ, per germline. CDR3 length equals 16 residues. Trimming shortened V by 3 bases and J by 0 bases, and 15 bases separated the two germline ends. The CDR3 DNA reads as TGCGCCAGCAGCTATCGCGGAAGATTTGCTAACTATGGCTACACCTTC. This sequence encodes CASSYRGRFANYGYTF.

This clone has only a few counts. This rearrangement joins TRBV25-1 to TRBJ2-1, with TRBD2 matching over 10 bases. Germline V lookup: CDR1 MGHDK, CDR2 SYGVNS. The J segment lost 10 bases and the V segment lost 5 bases, leaving 11 bases of the junction unmatched. This CDR3 spans 15 amino acids. In DNA form, the CDR3 reads TGTGCCAGCAGTACAGCGGGGGGGAAACTTTTGGAGCAGTTCTTC. It specifies CASSTAGGKLLEQFF.

This chain joins TRBV9 and TRBJ2-2; D is ambiguous. Trimming took off 5 bases at V and 0 bases at J, with 8 bases between the two ends. Germline CDR1 SGDLS, CDR2 YYNGEE. This CDR3 has 14 amino acids. CDR3 sequence: CASRISSNTGELFF. In DNA form, the CDR3 reads TGTGCCAGCAGGATCAGTTCGAACACCGGGGAGCTGTTTTTT.

The chain employs TRBV19 and TRBJ1-5, with D possibly being TRBD1 (6 bases). The V and J ends lost 2 bases and 7 bases respectively, with 9 bases between them. This CDR3 contains 13 residues. Germline V gives CDR1 LNHDA, CDR2 SQIVND (reference sequence). CDR3: CASSIQGSQPQHF. The CDR3, as DNA: TGTGCCAGTAGTATACAGGGGTCCCAGCCCCAGCATTTT.

This clone was seen once. The CDR3 DNA reads TGTGCCAGCTCACCAGGAGGGGCACGGGAAAAACTGTTTTTT. Its translation is CASSPGGAREKLFF. The V call is TRBV18, the J call TRBJ1-4, with D tentatively TRBD1 (5 bases). The CDR3 sequence is 14 residues long. Trimming shortened V by 2 bases and J by 8 bases, and 12 bases separated the two germline ends. Germline-derived CDR1 and CDR2 are KGHSH and LQKENI.

V and J are TRBV5-5 and TRBJ1-5, with 8 bases aligning to TRBD1. The CDR3 has 14 residues. The germline V gene has CDR1 SGHKS and CDR2 YYEKEE (reference sequence). Unmatched junction bases numbered 1, after V lost 4 bases and J lost 1 base. The CDR3 protein is CASSRDRSNQPQHF. The CDR3 region has the DNA TGTGCCAGCAGCCGGGACAGGAGCAATCAGCCCCAGCATTTT.

The chain is built from TRBV3-1 (or the pseudogene TRBV3-2) and TRBJ1-1; the match to TRBD1 covers 7 bases. CDR3 size: 15 residues. CDR1 is LGHDT and CDR2 is YNNKEL in the germline V gene (reference sequence). The junction had 9 bases not matched to a gene; V was cut back by 4 bases and J by 4 bases. This CDR3 reads CASSLQQTGRTEAFF. The DNA of the CDR3 is TGTGCCAGCAGCCTCCAACAGACAGGGCGCACTGAAGCTTTCTTT.